The rows below give T cell receptor beta chains drawn from one sample of a study of T cell repertoires in cytomegalovirus infection. TCRdb processed the reads anew with MiXCR; each CDR3 protein has one entry. The data show roughly 500,000 distinct CDR3 sequences, roughly 12% seen once. The source material was PBMCs. These receptors came from a human donor in good health (CMV status not recorded). Some clones in this sample may be carry-over from other donors' samples. Both conserved end residues are part of each CDR3. The order of the fields is clone size, V gene, D gene, J gene, CDR3 DNA, CDR3 protein. The D gene is left open where the match is weak. Expanded clones get a size class; other rows say once, few or many, or leave the size out.

many	TRBV7-2	-	TRBJ2-1	TGTGCCAGCAGCACCCGAGCGGAGGGGGGAGACAATGAGCAGTTCTTC	CASSTRAEGGDNEQFF
-	TRBV27	-	TRBJ1-5	TGTGCCAGCAAAGGCAGGGGTTCCAATCAGCCCCAGCATTTT	CASKGRGSNQPQHF
-	TRBV24-1	-	TRBJ2-2	TGTGCCACCAGTGATTCGGTTCAGGGGCGGACCGGGGAGCTGTTTTTT	CATSDSVQGRTGELFF
-	TRBV4-1	TRBD1	TRBJ1-2	TGCGCCAGCAGCCAAGGGACAGGGGGGTATGGCTACACCTTC	CASSQGTGGYGYTF
-	TRBV11-2	TRBD2	TRBJ2-2	TGTGCCAGCACCCAGACGGGGGGGGGCCGGGTCGGGGAGCTGTTTTTT	CASTQTGGGRVGELFF
few	TRBV19	-	TRBJ1-2	TGTGCCAGTAGTATCGATCCGAAGGGGACCTATGGCTACACCTTC	CASSIDPKGTYGYTF
many	TRBV12-3/TRBV12-4	-	TRBJ2-1	TGTGCCAGCAGTTCGGGGGTTCGGGGTGGGGGGTCCAATGAGCAGTTCTTC	CASSSGVRGGGSNEQFF
few	TRBV13	-	TRBJ1-3	TGTGCCAGCAGCTTAAAGAAGGGGGCTGGAAACACCATATATTTT	CASSLKKGAGNTIYF
-	TRBV7-9	TRBD1	TRBJ2-2	TGTGCCAGCAGCCCTAGGGGGCGCCCCACCGGGGAGCTGTTTTTT	CASSPRGRPTGELFF
few	TRBV2	-	TRBJ2-7	TGTGCCAGCACCCAGGGGAGGCCTGGTTGGTACGAGCAGTACTTC	CASTQGRPGWYEQYF
many	TRBV20-1	TRBD2	TRBJ2-3	TGCAGTGGCTTCCTTAGCGGGGGGGGCACAGATACGCAGTATTTT	CSGFLSGGGTDTQYF
many	TRBV6-5	TRBD2	TRBJ2-4	TGTGCCAGCCAAAGGGGCGGGGGGGGAGACATTCAGTACTTC	CASQRGGGGDIQYF
-	TRBV5-6	TRBD1	TRBJ2-5	TGTGCCAGCAGCTTCGGGACAGACCAAGAGACCCAGTACTTC	CASSFGTDQETQYF
many	TRBV29-1	-	TRBJ2-7	TGCAGCGTTTCGAGAGATCGCGAGCAGTACTTC	CSVSRDREQYF
many	TRBV19	-	TRBJ2-5	TGTGCCAGTAGTCGGAGGGGTGGAGAGACCCAGTACTTC	CASSRRGGETQYF
-	TRBV29-1	TRBD1	TRBJ2-5	TGCAGCGTTGGACAGGGGGCCGGGGGGGAGACCCAGTACTTC	CSVGQGAGGETQYF
many	TRBV20-1	-	TRBJ2-3	TGCAGTGCTAGAGATTCAAGGGTTAGAATTTTCACAGATACGCAGTATTTT	CSARDSRVRIFTDTQYF
many	TRBV12-3/TRBV12-4	TRBD1	TRBJ2-7	TGTGCCAGCAGTGTCGACAGGGGGATCAGGTACGAGCAGTACTTC	CASSVDRGIRYEQYF
few	TRBV20-1	-	TRBJ1-6	TGCAGTGCTAGCTATCTCCGGGGGAATAATTCACCCCTCCACTTT	CSASYLRGNNSPLHF
-	TRBV14	-	TRBJ2-7	TGTGCCAGCAGCCAAGGGGACGCCTACTCCTACGAGCAGTACTTC	CASSQGDAYSYEQYF
many	TRBV10-2	-	TRBJ1-1	TGCGCCAGCAGGGCCTCACTGAACACTGAAGCTTTCTTT	CASRASLNTEAFF
many	TRBV27	-	TRBJ1-6	TGTGCCAGCAGTTTGGTGACAGGAGGGAATAATTCACCCCTCCACTTT	CASSLVTGGNNSPLHF
many	TRBV6-1	-	TRBJ2-7	TGTGCCAGCAGTGAACAGGGAGTCCCCGAGCAGTACTTC	CASSEQGVPEQYF
many	TRBV12-3/TRBV12-4	-	TRBJ2-1	TGTGCCAGCAGTTCCGGGCTAGATTCCTACAATGAGCAGTTCTTC	CASSSGLDSYNEQFF
many	TRBV3-1	-	TRBJ1-3	TGTGCCAGCAGCCAAGATCCGGGGGCAGGAGGAAACACCATATATTTT	CASSQDPGAGGNTIYF
-	TRBV6-2/TRBV6-3	-	TRBJ2-2	TGTGCCAGCAGTTCCGGTCTAGCGCCAAACACCGGGGAGCTGTTTTTT	CASSSGLAPNTGELFF